These T cell receptor beta chains were read from a single sample in a study of identical twins. MiXCR, applied by TCRdb to the 5' RACE reads, yields one record per CDR3 protein. The repertoire consists of about 1.7 million distinct CDR3 sequences, with under 35% occurring once and the leading ten covering approximately 0.29%. The sequencing input was cord blood. The receptors here all came from a newborn girl in good health. Both conserved end residues are part of each CDR3. A D gene is named only where the DNA matches it firmly. The size field is filled for only some rows; it gives once, few, many or a size class.

d_gene: -
v_gene: TRBV7-2
j_gene: TRBJ2-1
abundance: -
CDR3nt: TGTGCCAGCAGCTTAGAGGGCACCCTATGGTACAATGAGCAGTTCTTC
CDR3aa: CASSLEGTLWYNEQFF

d_gene: -
v_gene: TRBV6-5
j_gene: TRBJ2-3
abundance: -
CDR3nt: TGTGCCAGCAGTTACTCGAATCCCTGGAGCGGGCGACACACAGATACGCAGTGTTTT
CDR3aa: CASSYSNPWSGRHTDTQCF

d_gene: TRBD2
v_gene: TRBV7-6
j_gene: TRBJ2-7
abundance: few
CDR3nt: TGTGCCAGCAGCTTAGCGCCGACCCTAAGATTAACATCTAGCGGGCCCTCTCCCTACGAGCAGTACTTC
CDR3aa: CASSLAPTLRLTSSGPSPYEQYF

d_gene: -
v_gene: TRBV12-3/TRBV12-4
j_gene: TRBJ2-3
abundance: -
CDR3nt: TGTGCCAGCAGTTCCCCTGGGGGTCGCGCCCGAGGTGGAGATACGCAGTATTTT
CDR3aa: CASSSPGGRARGGDTQYF

d_gene: -
v_gene: TRBV4-1
j_gene: TRBJ2-7
abundance: -
CDR3nt: TGCGCCAGCAGCCAACTCGTCGGGTTTCCCTCCGAGCAGTACTTC
CDR3aa: CASSQLVGFPSEQYF

d_gene: -
v_gene: TRBV11-2
j_gene: TRBJ1-1
abundance: -
CDR3nt: TGTGCCAGCAGCACCTCCGGGACCGCCAACACTGAAGCTTTCTTT
CDR3aa: CASSTSGTANTEAFF

d_gene: TRBD2
v_gene: TRBV7-2
j_gene: TRBJ2-3
abundance: -
CDR3nt: TGTGCCAGCAGCCGAACGGGACTAGCGGGAGCCGATACGCAGTATTTT
CDR3aa: CASSRTGLAGADTQYF

d_gene: TRBD1
v_gene: TRBV28
j_gene: TRBJ2-5
abundance: many
CDR3nt: TGTGCCAGCAGTTTACCCCCGGACAGGGGAAGTAAAGAGACCCAGTACTTC
CDR3aa: CASSLPPDRGSKETQYF

d_gene: -
v_gene: TRBV28
j_gene: TRBJ1-1
abundance: -
CDR3nt: -
CDR3aa: CASILGDWGNTEAFF

d_gene: TRBD2
v_gene: TRBV27
j_gene: TRBJ2-7
abundance: -
CDR3nt: TGTGCCAGCATCCAAGCGGGGAGAATCTACGAGCAGTACTTC
CDR3aa: CASIQAGRIYEQYF

d_gene: TRBD2
v_gene: TRBV20-1
j_gene: TRBJ2-3
abundance: few
CDR3nt: TGCAGTGCCTCAGCGGGGGGGCCAGACACAGATACGCAGTATTTT
CDR3aa: CSASAGGPDTDTQYF

d_gene: -
v_gene: TRBV20-1
j_gene: TRBJ2-3
abundance: -
CDR3nt: TGCAGTGCTAGCGGAGAGGTGTCAGATACGCAGTATTTT
CDR3aa: CSASGEVSDTQYF

d_gene: -
v_gene: TRBV6-5
j_gene: TRBJ2-1
abundance: few
CDR3nt: TGTGCCAGCACGGGCGGGGCCACGTACAATGAGCAGTTCTTC
CDR3aa: CASTGGATYNEQFF

d_gene: TRBD1
v_gene: TRBV20-1
j_gene: TRBJ2-7
abundance: once
CDR3nt: TGCAGTGCACCTGACAGGGGACTCTACGAGCAGTACTTC
CDR3aa: CSAPDRGLYEQYF

d_gene: TRBD1
v_gene: TRBV28
j_gene: TRBJ2-7
abundance: many
CDR3nt: TGTGCCAGCAGTCCACACCGGGACAGGGATTACGAGCAGTACTTC
CDR3aa: CASSPHRDRDYEQYF

d_gene: -
v_gene: TRBV6-6
j_gene: TRBJ2-7
abundance: few
CDR3nt: TGTGCCAGCAGTTACGGCAGGATATCCTACGAGCAGTACTTC
CDR3aa: CASSYGRISYEQYF

d_gene: TRBD2
v_gene: TRBV9
j_gene: TRBJ2-5
abundance: -
CDR3nt: TGTGCCAGCAGCGTAGCTGGGACTAGCGGGGGTGAGACCCAGTACTTC
CDR3aa: CASSVAGTSGGETQYF

d_gene: -
v_gene: TRBV7-2
j_gene: TRBJ2-5
abundance: few
CDR3nt: TGTGCCAGCAGCTTATCATCCCGGGCAGGACAAGAGACCCAGTACTTC
CDR3aa: CASSLSSRAGQETQYF

d_gene: -
v_gene: TRBV6-6
j_gene: TRBJ2-3
abundance: few
CDR3nt: TGTGCCAGCAGTTCCAGTAGGGATACGCAGTATTTT
CDR3aa: CASSSSRDTQYF

d_gene: TRBD2
v_gene: TRBV12-3/TRBV12-4
j_gene: TRBJ2-3
abundance: few
CDR3nt: TGTGCCAGCAGTTTAACTAGCGGGGGTCTGGATACGCAGTATTTT
CDR3aa: CASSLTSGGLDTQYF

d_gene: -
v_gene: TRBV7-2
j_gene: TRBJ2-3
abundance: -
CDR3nt: TGTGCCAGCAGCTTAATAACAGCCACAGATACGCAGTATTTT
CDR3aa: CASSLITATDTQYF

d_gene: TRBD1
v_gene: TRBV20-1
j_gene: TRBJ1-6
abundance: few
CDR3nt: TGCAGTGCTAGAGACAGGGGGCCTTCACCCCTCCACTTT
CDR3aa: CSARDRGPSPLHF

d_gene: TRBD1
v_gene: TRBV12-3/TRBV12-4
j_gene: TRBJ2-3
abundance: few
CDR3nt: TGTGCCAGTAGTCCGACAGGGTCGGCAGATACGCAGTATTTT
CDR3aa: CASSPTGSADTQYF

d_gene: -
v_gene: TRBV12-3/TRBV12-4
j_gene: TRBJ1-5
abundance: many
CDR3nt: TGTGCCAGCAGCTTGACAAATCAGCCCCAGCATTTT
CDR3aa: CASSLTNQPQHF

d_gene: -
v_gene: TRBV12-3/TRBV12-4
j_gene: TRBJ2-7
abundance: many
CDR3nt: TGTGCCAGCAGTTTCTCCTTGGGGTACGAGCAGTACTTC
CDR3aa: CASSFSLGYEQYF

d_gene: -
v_gene: TRBV10-3
j_gene: TRBJ1-1
abundance: -
CDR3nt: TGTGCCATCAGCTCTATGGGCGCCACTGAAGCTTTCTTT
CDR3aa: CAISSMGATEAFF

d_gene: -
v_gene: TRBV2
j_gene: TRBJ1-5
abundance: -
CDR3nt: TGTGCCAGCAGTGAAGCCACATTTAGCGATCAGCCCCAGCATTTT
CDR3aa: CASSEATFSDQPQHF

d_gene: -
v_gene: TRBV2
j_gene: TRBJ1-2
abundance: many
CDR3nt: TGTGCCAGCAGGACCTATGGCTACACCTTC
CDR3aa: CASRTYGYTF

d_gene: -
v_gene: TRBV7-9
j_gene: TRBJ2-7
abundance: -
CDR3nt: TGTGCCAGCAGCTTAGCGCCCAAATACAATGAGCAGTACTTC
CDR3aa: CASSLAPKYNEQYF